A single sample gave rise to the 26 T cell receptor beta chains below, sequenced in a study of blood T cell repertoires in COVID-19. Clones were sequenced by immunoSEQ multiplex PCR, and TCRdb holds only the in-frame ones, with some missing. The table records about 370,000 clones, 90% to 95% of them present only once. Material: PBMCs or T cells enriched from blood (not recorded which). The receptors stem from a woman aged 40 to 49 who had been exposed to COVID-19.

The chain is built from TRBV30 and TRBJ1-6, with D possibly matching TRBD1 (5 bases). CDR3 length: 12 residues. The germline V gene has CDR1 GTSNPN and CDR2 SVGIG (reference sequence). Trimming took 7 bases from V and 10 from J, leaving 14 bases between them. The CDR3 here is CALKTGSSPLHF. The CDR3 region has the DNA TGTGCCTTAAAAACAGGCTCCTCACCCCTCCACTTT.

The chain is built from TRBV14 and TRBJ1-1; no definite D call. The CDR3 totals 13 residues. The V end lost 1 base, the J end lost 10 bases, and 13 bases lay between the germline ends. Per germline, CDR1 SGHDN and CDR2 FVKESK. Written as DNA, the CDR3 is TGTGCCAGCAGCCAAGCACATTCAACGGGAGCTTTCTTT. This sequence encodes CASSQAHSTGAFF.

This chain connects TRBV2 to TRBJ2-1; TRBD1 is a possible D gene (6 bases). This CDR3 has 15 residues. Germline CDR1 is SNHLY and CDR2 is FYNNEI. Trimming removed 7 bases at V and 2 bases at J, with 15 bases between. The CDR3 DNA reads TGTGCCAGCAAAGACATTGGGGGCCCCTACAATGAGCAGTTCTTC. Encoded protein: CASKDIGGPYNEQFF.

This chain joins TRBV7-2 and TRBJ1-1; 8 bases line up with TRBD1. The CDR3 covers 19 residues. Unmatched junction bases numbered 18, after V lost 6 bases and J lost 0 bases. Germline CDR1 and CDR2: SGHTA and FQGNSA. The CDR3 is CASSPVSRGQVDLNTEAFF. CDR3 nucleotide sequence: TGTGCCAGCAGTCCTGTTTCGAGGGGACAGGTCGATTTGAACACTGAAGCTTTCTTT.

The chain carries TRBV6-4 and TRBJ2-1, with unresolved D. This CDR3 comprises 14 residues. The V gene's germline CDR1 is MRHNA and CDR2 SNTAGT. Trimming cost V 4 bases and J 0 bases, with 7 bases left between them. The CDR3 here is CASSVTISYNEQFF. In DNA, the CDR3 is TGTGCCAGCAGTGTCACTATCTCCTACAATGAGCAGTTCTTC.

CDR3 in amino acids: CASSVGQVTEAFF. The CDR3 DNA reads TGTGCCAGCAGCGTGGGACAGGTCACTGAAGCTTTCTTT. The chain links TRBV11-3 to TRBJ1-1; the match to TRBD1 covers 8 bases. CDR3 length: 13 residues. With 5 bases clipped from V and 4 bases from J, the junction kept 3 bases outside the gene matches. CDR1 and CDR2 (germline): SGHNT, YENEEA.

The CDR3: CAITTWETQYF. CDR3 bases: TGTGCCATCACGACTTGGGAGACCCAGTACTTC. The chain couples TRBV7-9 to TRBJ2-5; no definite D call. The germline gives CDR1 SEHNR, CDR2 FQNEAQ (reference sequence). This CDR3 has 11 residues. V gave up 10 bases and J gave up 5 bases, with 11 bases separating them.

The chain links TRBV18 to TRBJ2-5; tentatively, D is TRBD1 (6 bases). From germline, CDR1 is KGHSH and CDR2 LQKENI. Trimming took 3 bases from V and 1 from J, leaving 36 bases between them. The CDR3 sequence is 23 residues long. The CDR3 nucleotides read TGTGCCAGCTCACCCCAACATGAGTGGTACTACAACGGCGGACAGAACTGCCAAGAGACCCAGTACTTC. Protein product: CASSPQHEWYYNGGQNCQETQYF.

The rearrangement uses TRBV5-1 and TRBJ2-7, with 7 bases lining up with TRBD2. V lost 4 bases, J lost 3 bases, and 10 bases stayed unmatched. Germline V gives CDR1 SGHRS, CDR2 YFSETQ. The CDR3 length is 15 residues. CDR3 nucleotide sequence: TGCGCCAGCAGCCAGACTGGACTAGGCAACTACGAGCAGTACTTC. Translation: CASSQTGLGNYEQYF.

The gene calls are TRBV9 and TRBJ1-1, with no clear D. From germline, CDR1 is SGDLS and CDR2 YYNGEE. V was shortened by 0 bases and J by 6 bases, with 12 bases between the two germline ends. The CDR3 has 14 residues. The CDR3 is CASSVGEGTPEAFF. As DNA, the CDR3 is TGTGCCAGCAGCGTAGGGGAGGGTACCCCTGAAGCTTTCTTT.

The chain couples TRBV11-3 to TRBJ1-1, with TRBD1 matching over 8 bases. The CDR3 totals 14 residues. V was clipped by 5 bases and J by 4 bases; unmatched bases: 6. Germline assignment: CDR1 SGHNT and CDR2 YENEEA. The CDR3 DNA is TGTGCCAGCAGCATATACAGGGGGGGCACTGAAGCTTTCTTT. Translating it yields CASSIYRGGTEAFF. Combining the CDR3 with reference TRBV11-3 and TRBJ1-1 gives the whole variable domain EAGVVQSPRYKIIEKKQPVAFWCNPISGHNTLYWYLQNLGQGPELLIRYENEEAVDDSQLPKDRFSAERLKGVDSTLKIQPAELGDSAVYLCASSIYRGGTEAFFGQGTRLTVV.

This sequence joins TRBV5-5 and TRBJ2-7; 8 bases are a match to TRBD1. Germline lookup yields CDR1 SGHKS and CDR2 YYEKEE (reference sequence). The CDR3 extends over 15 amino acids. The V and J ends lost 3 bases and 5 bases, in that order; junction bases with no gene match: 10. Written as DNA, the CDR3 is TGTGCCAGCAGCTGGGCCGGACAGGGTGGCGACGAGCAGTACTTC. Translation: CASSWAGQGGDEQYF.

The genes are TRBV5-1 and TRBJ1-2; 9 positions agree with TRBD1. Germline CDR1 reads SGHRS; CDR2 reads YFSETQ. The CDR3 loop spans 14 amino acids. V was clipped by 4 bases and J by 2 bases; unmatched bases: 3. The CDR3 loop reads CASSIGQGNYGYTF. CDR3 in DNA: TGCGCCAGCAGCATCGGACAGGGGAACTATGGCTACACCTTC. The full variable domain, completed using reference TRBV5-1 and TRBJ1-2, is KAGVTQTPRYLIKTRGQQVTLSCSPISGHRSVSWYQQTPGQGLQFLFEYFSETQRNKGNFPGRFSGRQFSNSRSEMNVSTLELGDSALYLCASSIGQGNYGYTFGSGTRLTVV.

This chain connects TRBV4-3 to TRBJ1-1, with TRBD1 matching 7 bases. Trimming took 1 base from V and 6 from J; bases not matched to a gene: 5. The CDR3 covers 14 residues. CDR1 is LGHNA and CDR2 is YSLEER in the germline V gene. The chain's CDR3 is CASSQGQGRAEAFF. The CDR3 bases are TGCGCCAGCAGCCAAGGACAGGGTAGGGCTGAAGCTTTCTTT.

CDR3 in amino acids: CASSESLAGGLVEQFF. CDR3 sequence (DNA): TGTGCCAGCAGCGAGTCTCTAGCGGGAGGTCTAGTGGAGCAGTTCTTC. The chain uses TRBV7-2 and TRBJ2-1; 11 bases are shared with TRBD2. The CDR3 extends over 16 amino acids. Trimming at V came to 5 bases and at J to 10 bases, leaving 13 bases not matched to a gene. Germline CDR1 is SGHTA and CDR2 is FQGNSA.

The rearrangement links TRBV6-4 to TRBJ2-2; D is possibly TRBD2 (5 bases). CDR1 and CDR2 (germline): MRHNA, SNTAGT. The V end was cut by 6 bases, the J end by 5 bases, with 22 bases between. The CDR3 totals 17 residues. As DNA, the CDR3 is TGTGCCAGCAGCCTAGGGCGCGTCCCGGGAAAAACCGGGGAGCTGTTTTTT. Amino acid sequence: CASSLGRVPGKTGELFF.

This chain uses TRBV5-1 with TRBJ2-1, with 9 bases lining up with TRBD2. Germline values: CDR1 SGHRS, CDR2 YFSETQ. The CDR3 extends over 14 amino acids. Trimming removed 4 bases from V and 6 bases from J; junction bases left unmatched: 5. The CDR3 DNA reads as TGCGCCAGCAGCCCGCCGACTAGCGGCAATGAGCAGTTCTTC. Its translation: CASSPPTSGNEQFF.

The chain couples TRBV27 to TRBJ2-7; D is uncertain. This CDR3 spans 16 amino acids. Trimming pared 0 bases from V and 4 bases from J, leaving 16 bases between. Looked up from germline, CDR1 is MNHEY and CDR2 is SMNVEV (reference sequence). The CDR3 spells CASSLSLATAEYEQYF. The CDR3 coding sequence is TGTGCCAGCAGTTTATCTCTGGCAACCGCGGAATACGAGCAGTACTTC.

In its sample, this clone was seen a few times. This sequence joins TRBV5-4 and TRBJ1-2; 7 positions match TRBD1. This CDR3 is built from 14 residues. Trimming at V came to 1 base and at J to 4 bases, leaving 4 bases not matched to a gene. Germline V gives CDR1 SGHNT, CDR2 YYREEE (reference sequence). CDR3 amino acids: CASSLIGGVYGYTF. CDR3 coding DNA: TGTGCCAGCAGCTTGATAGGGGGCGTCTATGGCTACACCTTC. Full variable domain (missing parts from reference TRBV5-4 and TRBJ1-2): ETGVTQSPTHLIKTRGQQVTLRCSSQSGHNTVSWYQQALGQGPQFIFQYYREEENGRGNFPPRFSGLQFPNYSSELNVNALELDDSALYLCASSLIGGVYGYTFGSGTRLTVV.

The chain links TRBV7-9 to TRBJ1-4; D is possibly TRBD1 (6 bases). The CDR3 covers 12 residues. V was pared by 8 bases and J by 8 bases, with 12 bases between. Germline V gene data show CDR1 as SEHNR and CDR2 as FQNEAQ (reference sequence). The CDR3: CASRAGAEKLFF. In nucleotides, the CDR3 is TGTGCCAGCCGCGCAGGGGCGGAAAAACTGTTTTTT.

This clone was observed once. J is TRBJ1-1 and V is TRBV12-5; a possible D gene is TRBD1 (5 bases). Trimming shortened V by 5 bases and J by 8 bases, and 12 bases separated the two germline ends. The CDR3 is 12 residues long. Per germline, CDR1 LGHNT and CDR2 FRNRAP. The CDR3 protein is CASGRETVEAFF. The DNA of the CDR3 is TGTGCTAGTGGTCGGGAGACAGTGGAAGCTTTCTTT.

The chain is built from TRBV6-6 and TRBJ2-1; 12 bases match TRBD2. CDR3 length: 18 residues. Per germline, CDR1 MNHNY and CDR2 SVGAGI (reference sequence). Trimming removed 5 bases from V and 7 bases from J; junction bases left unmatched: 15. CDR3 in DNA: TGTGCCAGCAGTCGGCGGCCCCTAGCGGGGGGGTCCCAAAATGAGCAGTTCTTC. Translated, it gives CASSRRPLAGGSQNEQFF.

V usage is TRBV4-2 and J usage is TRBJ2-3, with a tentative D call TRBD1 (5 bases). Looked up from germline, CDR1 is LGHNA and CDR2 is YNFKEQ. This CDR3 is 14 amino acids long. Trimming removed 0 bases at V and 6 bases at J, with 10 bases between. CDR3 sequence reads: CASSQEGAWDTQYF. CDR3 in DNA: TGTGCCAGCAGCCAAGAAGGGGCTTGGGATACGCAGTATTTT.

The chain carries TRBV3-1 (or the pseudogene TRBV3-2) and TRBJ1-2, with D perhaps TRBD1 (6 bases). The V end lost 4 bases, the J end lost 2 bases, and 14 bases lay between the germline ends. Germline V gene data show CDR1 as LGHDT and CDR2 as YNNKEL (reference sequence). The CDR3 is 15 residues long. The CDR3 DNA reads TGTGCCAGCAGCCTAAGCGGACAGTTAAACTATGGCTACACCTTC. It encodes CASSLSGQLNYGYTF.

This clone came up a few times. The chain uses TRBV7-2 and TRBJ1-2; D perhaps matches TRBD1 (6 bases). The germline gives CDR1 SGHTA, CDR2 FQGNSA. The CDR3 covers 14 residues. With 3 bases removed from V and 4 bases from J, the gap between germline ends came to 12 bases. CDR3 region: CASSLGGQSYGYTF. Written as DNA, the CDR3 is TGTGCCAGCAGCTTGGGCGGACAGAGCTATGGCTACACCTTC. Full variable domain (missing parts from reference TRBV7-2 and TRBJ1-2): GAGVSQSPSNKVTEKGKDVELRCDPISGHTALYWYRQSLGQGLEFLIYFQGNSAPDKSGLPSDRFSAERTGGSVSTLTIQRTQQEDSAVYLCASSLGGQSYGYTFGSGTRLTVV.

The V gene is TRBV30, the J gene TRBJ1-3; D not resolved. The V end lost 5 bases, the J end lost 6 bases, and 14 bases lay between the germline ends. The germline V gene has CDR1 GTSNPN and CDR2 SVGIG (reference sequence). The CDR3 has 13 residues. The CDR3 DNA sequence: TGTGCCTGGCAGACCGGTCAGGAAAACACCATATATTTT. Its protein product is CAWQTGQENTIYF.